This T cell receptor (beta chain) derives from a study of blood T cell repertoires in COVID-19. Study context: Sites in the United States, Italy and Spain provided acute and convalescent COVID-19 samples. T cells, B-cell-depleted T cells, or PBMCs supplied cDNA or gDNA.

This CDR3 spans 15 amino acids. Per germline, CDR1 SNHLY and CDR2 FYNNEI. J was trimmed by 10 bases and V by 6 bases; bases with no gene match: 11. Assay used: immunoSEQ multiplex PCR; TCRdb lists only in-frame clones, some missing. The sample carries hundreds of thousands of clones, around nine tenths recorded once. V and J are TRBV2 and TRBJ1-6; 8 nucleotides agree with TRBD1. The sequenced material came from peripheral blood. This sequence originates from a man in his 70s with acute or convalescent COVID-19. The CDR3 DNA follows: TGTGCCAGCAGCGGACAGGGCCAAGTTACCTCACCCCTCCACTTT. As protein: CASSGQGQVTSPLHF.